The clone carrying this T cell receptor (beta chain) has a handful of counts. Its cognate antigen is unknown. Prepared libraries of TCR beta cDNA carried unique molecular identifiers. TCRdb itself ran the PCR reads through MiXCR, one entry per CDR3 protein. The sample consists of hundreds of thousands of distinct CDR3 sequences, 35% to 45% of them appearing once. CDR1 and CDR2 from the germline V gene are DFQATT and SNEGSKA (reference sequence). The CDR3 length is 13 residues. This sample is drawn from a study of post-analysis software for immune sequencing data. Study at large: Relapsing-remitting, secondary progressive and progressive-relapsing courses of multiple sclerosis were included.

Study results and limitations: Significantly decreased normalized Chao1 diversity was recorded for multiple sclerosis patients relative to controls. Roughly 5 TRBV segments occurring more often in patients than controls included TRBV5-6, TRBV5-1 and TRBV20-1.

This TCR was recovered from a girl aged 10-17 years with multiple sclerosis. The chain carries TRBV20-1 and TRBJ2-7; D possibly corresponds to TRBD2 (6 bases). The J call may be faulty, since TRBJ2-5 better matches the DNA end. Sequencing was carried out using blood. CDR3 in DNA: TGCAGTGCTAGAATCGGGAGTGAGGAGACCCAGTACTTC. This sequence encodes CSARIGSEETQYF.